This T cell receptor (beta chain) was retrieved from a study of blood T cell repertoires in COVID-19. Study-wide background: The United States, Italy and Spain supplied acute and convalescent COVID-19 samples. PBMCs, B-cell-depleted T cells, or T cells were the source of the cDNA or gDNA that made up the material.

Original methodology: Reference gene primer amplification in the assay estimated nucleated cell counts. Assay: immunoSEQ multiplex PCR; the TCRdb copy retains only in-frame clones and omits some. The DNA was the basis for D and trimming; V, J and clone size are from that table. Found here are 200,000 to 250,000 clones, about 80% of them singletons; the top ten hold 3% to 3.5%. The CDR3 sequence is 14 residues long. With 0 bases removed from V and 8 bases from J, the gap between germline ends came to 11 bases. The germline V gene encodes CDR1 SGDLS and CDR2 YYNGEE. Specimen: peripheral blood. The source of this sequence is a woman in her thirties who had recovered from COVID-19. The chain has TRBV9 and TRBJ1-4, with D perhaps matching TRBD1 (6 bases). The CDR3, as DNA: TGTGCCAGCAGCGTAGACAGGGTGAGCGAAAAACTGTTTTTT. Its translation is CASSVDRVSEKLFF.